Following are 24 T cell receptor beta chains from one sample sequenced in a study of T-cell memory formation after mild COVID-19. TCRdb independently ran MiXCR on the 5' RACE reads; one entry per CDR3 protein. This sample has about 310,000 distinct CDR3 sequences, with approximately 20% found just once. Material: PBMCs or a T cell subset sorted from them (not recorded which). These receptors were collected from a man between 18 and 29 years old who had mild COVID-19 (a few samples of this study predate the infection). Cell type and time point are not known.

This clonotype was counted between two and nine times. The chain couples TRBV20-1 to TRBJ2-2, with 8 positions matching TRBD2. This CDR3 is built from 15 residues. V lost 5 bases, J lost 4 bases, and 9 bases stayed unmatched. In germline, CDR1 is DFQATT, CDR2 SNEGSKA (reference sequence). CDR3 sequence: CSASPPGGSTGELFF. In nucleotides, the CDR3 is TGCAGTGCTTCCCCCCCGGGAGGGAGCACCGGGGAGCTGTTTTTT.

This clonotype was detected ten times or more. CDR3 in amino acids: CASSNPDRGRFEQYF. CDR3 DNA: TGTGCCAGCAGCAATCCTGACAGGGGGCGCTTCGAGCAGTACTTC. The genes are TRBV7-2 and TRBJ2-7, with 10 bases fitting TRBD1. The V gene end was trimmed by 5 bases and the J gene end by 6 bases; junction bases not matched to a gene: 10. The CDR3 runs 15 residues. Germline V gene lookup returns CDR1 SGHTA and CDR2 FQGNSA.

This clonotype was observed many times. The chain recombines TRBV4-3 with TRBJ2-2, with D maybe TRBD1 (5 bases). Per the germline V gene, CDR1 is LGHNA and CDR2 is YSLEER. V dropped 0 bases and J dropped 0 bases, with 8 bases sitting between them. This CDR3 comprises 16 residues. CDR3 loop: CASSQEQGTNTGELFF. In nucleotides, the CDR3 is TGCGCCAGCAGCCAAGAGCAGGGTACGAACACCGGGGAGCTGTTTTTT.

The chain has TRBV4-1 and TRBJ2-1; 14 bases match TRBD2. The CDR3 has 14 amino acids. Germline trimming cut 4 bases from V and 9 bases from J; bases unmatched to any gene: 2. The germline CDR1 and CDR2 sequences are MGHRA and YSYEKL. The CDR3 loop reads CASSRGLAGVEQFF. The DNA for the CDR3 is TGCGCCAGCAGCCGGGGACTAGCGGGGGTTGAGCAGTTCTTC.

This clonotype was recorded a few times. The V gene is TRBV7-9, the J gene TRBJ1-2; the D gene is possibly TRBD1 (6 bases). V was clipped by 3 bases and J by 6 bases, with 14 bases between them. The CDR3 consists of 14 residues. In germline, CDR1 is SEHNR, CDR2 FQNEAQ (reference sequence). This CDR3 reads CASSFSGVENGYTF. Written as DNA, the CDR3 is TGTGCCAGCAGCTTTTCAGGGGTAGAGAATGGCTACACCTTC.

The chain has TRBV5-1 and TRBJ2-5; 9 bases align to TRBD2. CDR1 SGHRS and CDR2 YFSETQ come from the germline V gene. V shed 0 bases and J 4 bases; nucleotides not matched to a gene: 7. The CDR3 contains 16 residues. CDR3 loop: CASSLGVAGDGETQYF. The CDR3 region has the DNA TGCGCCAGCAGCTTGGGGGTAGCGGGGGACGGAGAGACCCAGTACTTC.

The chain is built from TRBV29-1 and TRBJ1-2, with TRBD1 matching over 8 bases. V gave up 4 bases and J gave up 4 bases; unmatched junction bases: 5. Germline CDR1 and CDR2: SQVTM and ANQGSEA. CDR3 length equals 13 residues. CDR3 DNA: TGCAGCGTTGCCCCGGACAGGGTCTATGGCTACACCTTC. This sequence encodes CSVAPDRVYGYTF.

This clonotype has ten or more counts. The chain recombines TRBV4-3 with TRBJ2-1; 13 positions match TRBD2. Germline V gene sequence: CDR1 LGHNA, CDR2 YSLEER. There are 17 residues in the CDR3. Germline trimming cut 7 bases from V and 2 bases from J; bases unmatched to any gene: 8. CDR3 loop: CASTPGLAGSPYNEQFF. CDR3 in DNA: TGCGCCAGCACCCCGGGACTAGCGGGGAGTCCCTACAATGAGCAGTTCTTC.

This clonotype was picked up a small number of times. This chain links TRBV20-1 with TRBJ1-2; the D is unclear. Germline assignment: CDR1 DFQATT and CDR2 SNEGSKA (reference sequence). Trimming removed 0 bases at V and 1 base at J, with 0 bases between. The CDR3 loop spans 11 amino acids. The CDR3 nucleotides read TGCAGTGCTAGAGATAACTATGGCTACACCTTC. Translated, it gives CSARDNYGYTF.

The V gene is TRBV6-5, the J gene TRBJ1-2; TRBD1 agrees at 7 bases. J gave up 4 bases and V 6 bases, and 14 bases lay outside the gene matches. Germline CDR1 MNHEY, CDR2 SVGAGI. The CDR3 sequence is 16 residues long. The CDR3 nucleotides read TGTGCCAGCAGGGGGGAAGGGACAGCGCCCTTCTATGGCTACACCTTC. This translates into CASRGEGTAPFYGYTF.

In its sample, this clonotype was seen a few times. The chain employs TRBV20-1 and TRBJ2-7, with D perhaps TRBD1 (5 bases). The V gene's germline CDR1 is DFQATT and CDR2 SNEGSKA (reference sequence). The ends were cut back, 1 base at V and 4 bases at J, with 11 bases in the middle. The CDR3 contains 13 residues. The CDR3 loop is CSARGQGGYEQYF. The CDR3 DNA sequence: TGCAGTGCTAGAGGCCAGGGTGGGTACGAGCAGTACTTC.

V is TRBV9 and J is TRBJ2-5; the D gene is possibly TRBD2 (5 bases). Germline V gives CDR1 SGDLS, CDR2 YYNGEE. The ends were cut back, 3 bases at V and 7 bases at J, with 10 bases in the middle. The CDR3 totals 12 residues. The CDR3 protein is CASSELSGTQYF. The DNA of the CDR3 is TGTGCCAGCAGCGAGTTAAGCGGGACCCAGTACTTC. Complete variable domain (other parts from reference TRBV9 and TRBJ2-5): DSGVTQTPKHLITATGQRVTLRCSPRSGDLSVYWYQQSLDQGLQFLIQYYNGEERAKGNILERFSAQQFPDLHSELNLSSLELGDSALYFCASSELSGTQYFGPGTRLLVL.

Many counts were recorded for this clonotype. The J gene is TRBJ2-2, the V gene TRBV20-1; no clear D gene. The germline V and J ends were trimmed by 6 bases and 12 bases, with 14 bases remaining between them. The CDR3 spans 11 residues. The V gene's germline CDR1 is DFQATT and CDR2 SNEGSKA (reference sequence). Here the CDR3 DNA reads TGCAGTGCGGTCGACCAGAGGAAGCTGTTTTTT. This encodes CSAVDQRKLFF.

This clonotype has at least ten counts. This sequence joins TRBV7-2 and TRBJ1-2; D is undetermined. Deletions cut 5 bases from V and 4 bases from J, with 14 bases between. The germline CDR1 and CDR2 sequences are SGHTA and FQGNSA. This CDR3 comprises 14 residues. CDR3 nucleotides: TGTGCCAGCAGCCCTGATGGAGCTACCTATGGCTACACCTTC. Its protein is CASSPDGATYGYTF.

V is TRBV7-9 and J is TRBJ1-1; D is undetermined. The CDR3 contains 12 residues. CDR1 SEHNR and CDR2 FQNEAQ come from the germline V gene (reference sequence). The CDR3 nucleotides read TGTGCGGGAGGTGGTCGGAACACTGAAGCTTTCTTT. As protein: CAGGGRNTEAFF.

The rearrangement joins TRBV5-1 to TRBJ2-7, with TRBD2 matching over 8 bases. CDR3 length: 15 residues. The junction had 6 bases not matched to a gene; V was cut back by 0 bases and J by 4 bases. From germline, CDR1 is SGHRS and CDR2 YFSETQ. CDR3 region: CASSLESGGIYEQYF. The CDR3, as DNA: TGCGCCAGCAGCTTGGAGAGCGGGGGCATTTACGAGCAGTACTTC.

This clonotype was found a few times. The V call is TRBV20-1, the J call TRBJ2-3; the D call may be TRBD1 or TRBD2 (5 bases each). Trimming removed 5 bases from V and 2 bases from J, with 11 bases in between. The CDR3 has 13 amino acids. CDR1 and CDR2 (germline): DFQATT, SNEGSKA (reference sequence). The CDR3 reads CSAGLGTTDTQYF. In DNA, the CDR3 is TGCAGTGCTGGGCTGGGGACCACAGATACGCAGTATTTT.

V is TRBV7-9 and J is TRBJ2-3; the match to TRBD2 covers 10 bases. V lost 5 bases and J lost 4; bases outside the gene matches: 9. The germline gives CDR1 SEHNR, CDR2 FQNEAQ (reference sequence). This CDR3 is built from 16 residues. In DNA, the CDR3 is TGTGCCAGCAGCGCCCTAAGCGGGGGGGCCGCAGATACGCAGTATTTT. The encoded protein is CASSALSGGAADTQYF.

V is TRBV7-2 and J is TRBJ1-1; tentatively, D is TRBD1 (5 bases). CDR3 size: 19 residues. V was shortened by 1 base and J by 6 bases, with 27 bases between the two germline ends. Germline-derived CDR1 and CDR2 are SGHTA and FQGNSA. CDR3 coding DNA: TGTGCCAGCAGCTTAGGGGGCCCCAATTGGGCAGGGAAAAACCCTGAAGCTTTCTTT. It specifies CASSLGGPNWAGKNPEAFF. The full variable domain, completed using reference TRBV7-2 and TRBJ1-1, is GAGVSQSPSNKVTEKGKDVELRCDPISGHTALYWYRQSLGQGLEFLIYFQGNSAPDKSGLPSDRFSAERTGGSVSTLTIQRTQQEDSAVYLCASSLGGPNWAGKNPEAFFGQGTRLTVV.

The chain recombines TRBV7-7 with TRBJ2-3; the match to TRBD2 covers 8 bases. The CDR3 consists of 17 residues. Germline-derived CDR1 and CDR2 are SSHAT and FNYEAQ (reference sequence). V shed 1 base, J shed 2 bases, and the junction held 8 bases outside the gene matches. The chain's CDR3 is CASSLEPGGRHTDTQYF. The DNA for the CDR3 is TGTGCCAGCAGCTTAGAACCGGGGGGGCGCCACACAGATACGCAGTATTTT.

The J gene is TRBJ2-5, the V gene TRBV9, with D possibly matching TRBD2 (7 bases). Germline lookup yields CDR1 SGDLS and CDR2 YYNGEE. V dropped 2 bases and J dropped 2 bases, with 13 bases sitting between them. This CDR3 has 15 residues. The CDR3, as DNA: TGTGCCAGCAGCGTGGCCGGGGGGCCACAAGAGACCCAGTACTTC. Its translation is CASSVAGGPQETQYF.

The chain joins TRBV24-1 to TRBJ2-1, with D maybe TRBD1 (5 bases). The V end lost 3 bases, the J end lost 7 bases, and 15 bases lay between the germline ends. The CDR3 runs to 15 residues. Germline V gives CDR1 KGHDR, CDR2 SFDVKD. The DNA for the CDR3 is TGTGCCACCAGTGATGGGTTAAGGGGCAAAAATGAGCAGTTCTTC. It translates to CATSDGLRGKNEQFF.

This clonotype was detected only a few times. This chain joins TRBV5-1 and TRBJ2-3, with TRBD2 matching 13 bases. The CDR3 loop spans 15 amino acids. V dropped 6 bases and J dropped 5; count of bases not matched to a gene: 6. Germline loops: CDR1 SGHRS, CDR2 YFSETQ. The CDR3, as DNA: TGCGCCAGCACCTCCGGGACTAGCGGGGTAGATACGCAGTATTTT. Translation: CASTSGTSGVDTQYF.

The J gene is TRBJ2-7, the V gene TRBV4-1; D is unclear. The V gene lost 1 base and the J gene lost 0 bases, with 13 bases spanning the gap. Looked up from germline, CDR1 is MGHRA and CDR2 is YSYEKL. The CDR3 has 16 residues. The CDR3 spells CASSQVPLAVSYEQYF. The CDR3 nucleotides read TGCGCCAGCAGCCAAGTACCACTCGCAGTCTCCTACGAGCAGTACTTC.